The 7 T cell receptor beta chains presented below share a single source sample, sequenced in a study of monozygotic twins with inflammatory bowel disease. TCRdb re-called the 5' RACE reads and catalogs CDR3 proteins one per entry, DNA excluded. Its clone listing holds 200,000 to 250,000 distinct CDR3 sequences. Sequenced: blood. The receptors shown here come from a human donor with ulcerative colitis or Crohn's disease, or a healthy co-twin of an affected twin (not recorded which).

The chain couples TRBV2 to TRBJ2-7. Germline loops: CDR1 SNHLY, CDR2 FYNNEI. CDR3 length: 14 residues. CDR3 in amino acids: CASSARGSSYEQYF.

The chain employs TRBV5-5 and TRBJ1-2; TCRdb indicates TRBD1, and absent DNA this call remains unverified. Germline V lookup: CDR1 SGHKS, CDR2 YYEKEE (reference sequence). The CDR3 has 14 amino acids. CDR3 protein: CASSAGTIHYGYTF.

The chain uses TRBV20-1 and TRBJ2-1; the D call of TRBD2 rests on TCRdb alone, since no DNA is present to check it. Germline loops: CDR1 DFQATT, CDR2 SNEGSKA (reference sequence). The length of the CDR3 is 14 residues. This chain's CDR3 is CSATGTREPYEQFF.

V and J are TRBV4-2 and TRBJ2-3; the TCRdb call, TRBD2, lacks DNA for checking. The CDR3 consists of 17 residues. Germline CDR1 and CDR2: LGHNA and YNFKEQ. The CDR3 spells CASSQEMGLAGSDTQYF.

The chain joins TRBV18 to TRBJ2-1; absent DNA, TCRdb's TRBD1 call cannot be checked. The CDR3 runs to 16 residues. CDR1 and CDR2 from the germline V gene are KGHSH and LQKENI. The CDR3: CASSRWSGTGINEQFF.

V usage is TRBV20-1 and J usage is TRBJ1-4; TCRdb proposes TRBD1, but this gene call is untestable without DNA. CDR1 is DFQATT, CDR2 SNEGSKA, per germline (reference sequence). This CDR3 is built from 14 residues. CDR3 protein: CSAHNRATNEKLFF.

The chain is built from TRBV7-8 and TRBJ1-2. Germline V lookup: CDR1 SGHVS, CDR2 FQNEAQ. CDR3 length: 12 residues. The CDR3 spells CASSLDVYGYTF.